A selection of T cell receptor beta chains follows, all from one sample in a study of T-cell memory formation after mild COVID-19. One entry per CDR3 protein results from TCRdb running MiXCR on the 5' RACE reads. The sample lists 380,000 or so distinct CDR3 sequences; roughly an eighth were seen once. Sequencing input: PBMCs or a T cell subset sorted from them (not recorded which). These receptors originate from a man younger than 35 who had mild COVID-19 (a few samples of this study predate the infection). Cell type and time point are not known. Each CDR3 is given with its conserved first and last residue. The D gene is left open where the match is weak. Only part of the rows carry a size: once, few, many, or a class if the clone is expanded.

d_gene	abundance	v_gene	j_gene	CDR3nt	CDR3aa
.	.	TRBV7-9	TRBJ2-5	TGTGCCAGCCTTCCCGGGGTCCAAGAGACCCAGTACTTC	CASLPGVQETQYF
TRBD1	.	TRBV15	TRBJ2-2	TGTGCCACCAGCAACGACAGGGGAGTCGGCACCGGGGAGCTGTTTTTT	CATSNDRGVGTGELFF
.	few	TRBV20-1	TRBJ1-1	TGCAGTGCTAGCCGAGGGAACACTGAAGCTTTCTTT	CSASRGNTEAFF
TRBD1	few	TRBV14	TRBJ1-6	TGTGCCAGCAGCCTCACAGGGGGCTCCTATAATTCACCCCTCCACTTT	CASSLTGGSYNSPLHF
TRBD1	few	TRBV6-5	TRBJ2-1	TGTGCCAGCAGTTACTCGATCGGCAGGGGGCCCCACTTC	CASSYSIGRGPHF
.	few	TRBV4-1	TRBJ2-1	TGCGCCAGCAGCCAAGATAGTTTCGCGAATGAGCAGTTCTTC	CASSQDSFANEQFF
TRBD1	few	TRBV6-5	TRBJ1-2	TGTGCCAGCATTGACAGGGCAGGGGGCTACACCTTC	CASIDRAGGYTF
TRBD1	.	TRBV3-1	TRBJ2-1	TGTGCCAGCAGCCAAGTGCCCGAGACAGGGGTAAGCGAGCAGTTCTTC	CASSQVPETGVSEQFF
.	few	TRBV15	TRBJ1-2	TGTGCCACCAGCAGAGATAGTCAGGGCCTGTATGGCTACACCTTC	CATSRDSQGLYGYTF
TRBD2	many	TRBV5-1	TRBJ2-3	TGCGCCAGCAGCCCGAGCTGGACTAGCGGGGGAAAAGATACGCAGTATTTT	CASSPSWTSGGKDTQYF
.	few	TRBV5-1	TRBJ2-2	TGCGCCAGCAGCTTGGGCAGGCTACAAGGGGAGCTGTTTTTT	CASSLGRLQGELFF
TRBD1	few	TRBV12-3/TRBV12-4	TRBJ1-6	TGTGCCAGCAGCTACAGGGGGGCACCCCTCCACTTT	CASSYRGAPLHF
.	few	TRBV6-2/TRBV6-3	TRBJ2-1	TGTGCCAGCAGCCGGCGGGACAGCAATGAGCAGTTCTTC	CASSRRDSNEQFF
TRBD2	.	TRBV9	TRBJ2-5	TGTGCCAGCAGCCTCCGGGGCGGGGGGGCGTCAGAGACCCAGTACTTC	CASSLRGGGASETQYF
.	few	TRBV10-3	TRBJ2-2	TGTGCCATCAGGGCAGGGTCAAGGACCGGGGAGCTGTTTTTT	CAIRAGSRTGELFF
TRBD2	many	TRBV4-3	TRBJ2-3	TGCGCCAGCAGCCAAGTTGTTAGCGGGGGTCGAGGAGATACGCAGTATTTT	CASSQVVSGGRGDTQYF
.	.	TRBV5-5	TRBJ1-4	TGTGCCAGCAGCTTGGCAGAGCTGGAGGAAAAACTGTTTTTT	CASSLAELEEKLFF
.	.	TRBV29-1	TRBJ1-2	TGCAGCGTTGAAGTCGGGGCAGGGAAAAATGGCTACACCTTC	CSVEVGAGKNGYTF
TRBD2	.	TRBV7-7	TRBJ2-2	TGTGCTACCGGGAGGAGGGAGGCCGGGGAGCTGTTTTTT	CATGRREAGELFF
.	many	TRBV4-1	TRBJ2-7	TGCGCCAGCAGCCAAGTGCGGGGGCGTAATCACGAGCAGTACTTC	CASSQVRGRNHEQYF
.	.	TRBV27	TRBJ1-2	TGTGCCAGCAGCCCGGGACCGGTTGACTATGGCTACACCTTC	CASSPGPVDYGYTF
.	.	TRBV20-1	TRBJ2-3	TGCAGTGCGACTGGAGGGGGGCCAGATACGCAGTATTTT	CSATGGGPDTQYF